The clone carrying this T cell receptor (beta chain) was seen a handful of times. As yet, its antigen is unknown. The data derive from a study of response to subunit inactivated influenza vaccine. The study's findings and limits: Each seasonal influenza vaccination recruits few new T cells, the authors suggested.

TCRdb used MiXCR to reprocess the RT-PCR reads, holding one entry per CDR3 protein. The table lists 300,000 to 350,000 distinct CDR3 sequences, roughly a fifth of them singletons, with roughly a tenth in the top ten. The V end lost 3 bases, the J end lost 7 bases, and 7 bases lay between the germline ends. This CDR3 region has 11 residues. CDR1 and CDR2 from the germline V gene are GTSNPN and SVGIG (reference sequence). The sequence derives from a man in his fifties or sixties who received an inactivated influenza vaccine. The sample in question was PBMCs from blood, obtained roughly 20 months after vaccination. The chain links TRBV30 to TRBJ2-1; D uncertain. As DNA, the CDR3 is TGTGCCTGGAGCCTTATGAATGAGCAGTTCTTC. Amino acids: CAWSLMNEQFF.